This is a list of T cell receptor beta chains from one sample in a study of blood T cell repertoires in COVID-19. The method was immunoSEQ multiplex PCR; TCRdb's version includes in-frame clones alone and lacks a portion of them. This table has 150,000 to 180,000 clones, about 81% appearing once. Sequencing was done on a sample of PBMCs or T cells enriched from blood (not recorded which). The receptors here all came from a middle-aged man who had recovered from COVID-19. The CDR3 runs from the conserved cysteine through the conserved F or W. Each record gives: clone size, V gene, D gene, J gene, CDR3 DNA, CDR3 protein. A D gene is named only where the DNA matches it firmly. Clone size is stated in some rows and not others, as once, few, many or a class when expanded.

NA	TRBV6-1	NA	TRBJ2-3	TGTGCCAGCAGTGAAGCGGTACAGTTGGGCACAGATACGCAGTATTTT	CASSEAVQLGTDTQYF
once	TRBV2	NA	TRBJ1-5	TGTGCCAGCAGTGACCAGGCCACCAGCAATCAGCCCCAGCATTTT	CASSDQATSNQPQHF
NA	TRBV6-5	TRBD1	TRBJ2-2	TGTGCCAGCAGTTCCCCAGCTGGGACAGGGGATGGGCTGTTTTTT	CASSSPAGTGDGLFF
NA	TRBV10-2	TRBD2	TRBJ2-3	TGCGCCAGCAGTGAGTCGTTAAGCGGGGGGGGCACAGATACGCAGTATTTT	CASSESLSGGGTDTQYF
NA	TRBV7-2	TRBD2	TRBJ2-1	TGTGCCAGCAGCTCGACTAGCGGGGCTGCCTACAATGAGCAGTTCTTC	CASSSTSGAAYNEQFF
NA	TRBV5-4	TRBD2	TRBJ2-2	TGTGCCAGCAGCTTGGAACTAGCGAGCCACACCGGGGAGCTGTTTTTT	CASSLELASHTGELFF
NA	TRBV2	NA	TRBJ1-5	TGTGCCAGCAGTGATATGGGGGCATTCGGTCAGCCCCAGCATTTT	CASSDMGAFGQPQHF
NA	TRBV5-6	NA	TRBJ2-1	TGTGCCAGCAGCGAGGACTTCTCCAATGAGCAGTTCTTC	CASSEDFSNEQFF
NA	TRBV6-5	NA	TRBJ1-1	TGTGCCAGCAGTTACTCGTCCCTAAACACTGAAGCTTTCTTT	CASSYSSLNTEAFF
NA	TRBV19	TRBD2	TRBJ2-7	TGTGCCAGTAGTTTTCGGCGGGGGTCCGACGAGCAGTACTTC	CASSFRRGSDEQYF
NA	TRBV20-1	NA	TRBJ2-1	TGCAGTGCTAGCAGAAACAATGAGCAGTTCTTC	CSASRNNEQFF
NA	TRBV11-3	TRBD1	TRBJ1-5	TGTGCCAGCAGCTTATTTGGGACAGCAGGCAATCAGCCCCAGCATTTT	CASSLFGTAGNQPQHF
NA	TRBV15	TRBD1	TRBJ1-6	TGTGCCACCAGCAGAGGACCTCGGGACAGGGGCAATTCACCCCTCCACTTT	CATSRGPRDRGNSPLHF
NA	TRBV5-4	NA	TRBJ2-7	TGTGCCAGCAGCATCCGGGGTAGTAGGTCCTACGAGCAGTACTTC	CASSIRGSRSYEQYF
NA	TRBV7-9	NA	TRBJ2-1	TGTGCCAGCAGCAGACCCTGGACTACACAACCGTACAATGAGCAGTTCTTC	CASSRPWTTQPYNEQFF
NA	TRBV3-1/TRBV3-2	NA	TRBJ1-1	TGTGCCAGCAGCCAAGATAGTGGGCGACGAAATGAAGCTTTCTTT	CASSQDSGRRNEAFF
NA	TRBV5-1	NA	TRBJ2-1	TGCGCCAGCAGCCAAGACAGGAGCTACAATGAGCAGTTCTTC	CASSQDRSYNEQFF
NA	TRBV7-2	TRBD1	TRBJ2-2	TGTGCCAGCAACCGGGACAGGGCAAACACCGGGGAGCTGTTTTTT	CASNRDRANTGELFF
NA	TRBV4-2	NA	TRBJ1-6	TGTGCCAGCAGCCCTCTTGGTGACAGGAATTCACCCCTCCACTTT	CASSPLGDRNSPLHF
once	TRBV27	NA	TRBJ2-2	TGTGCCAGCAGTTTAGAGGCGCAGCCATACACCGGGGAGCTGTTTTTT	CASSLEAQPYTGELFF
NA	TRBV21-1	NA	TRBJ1-4	TGTGCCAGCAGCCAGAGGGGGGACAGGGGTGAAAAACTGTTTTTT	CASSQRGDRGEKLFF
NA	TRBV9	NA	TRBJ2-1	TGTGCCAGCAGCTTAGGTAGCATGGATGAGCAGTTCTTC	CASSLGSMDEQFF
NA	TRBV3-1/TRBV3-2	NA	TRBJ1-2	TGTGCCAGCAGCCAAGATGGGCTGGGCTACACCTTC	CASSQDGLGYTF
NA	TRBV19	NA	TRBJ2-1	TGTGCCAGTACCCGACAGAACTCCTACAATGAGCAGTTCTTC	CASTRQNSYNEQFF
NA	TRBV2	NA	TRBJ1-5	TGTGCCAGCAGTGTATGGGACATCGACAATCAGCCCCAGCATTTT	CASSVWDIDNQPQHF